This TCR beta chain was profiled in a study of response to subunit inactivated influenza vaccine. Using its own MiXCR run on the RT-PCR reads, TCRdb lists one record per CDR3 protein. The sample records hundreds of thousands of distinct CDR3 sequences, 11% being singletons. The CDR3 runs to 17 residues. Per germline, CDR1 MDHEN and CDR2 SYDVKM. A remark on this clonotype: The germline gene is not matched at one end of the junction; a read error may be the cause.

Separately, the same data were catalogued under a study of T cells expressing NK-cell markers. That paper notes: 5'RACE template switching with UMIs generated TCR beta cDNA. Similarly, these clonotypes led the CD3+CD56-NKG2C+ fraction as well in a handful of donors.

The receptor comes from a man aged 45-65 years who received an inactivated influenza vaccine. The starting material was PBMCs from blood, obtained on the day of vaccination. This sequence joins TRBV28 and TRBJ2-2; D not resolved. The CDR3 nucleotides are TGTGCCACCAGTCTAATATGGCAGAGAGGGAACACCGGGGAGCTGTTTTTT. Protein: CATSLIWQRGNTGELFF.